This record looks at one TCR beta chain sequence and its context. Its antigen is still unknown. Only in-frame clones appear in the TCRdb table, and some are missing; sequencing was by immunoSEQ multiplex PCR. The data show about 9,100 clones, just over 55% seen once. These data come from a study of tissue T cells after allogeneic stem cell transplantation. Overall study results and limits: Tissue-detected TCR repertoire was only partly captured by blood and spleen T cells. Across patients, clones rarely overlapped, yet motif clusters were shared tissue-specifically.

GI sites, liver, skin and spleen were taken after median 9.75 post-mortem hours. The clonotype was recovered from a female donor older than 55 with lung cancer. Material: tissue from the jejunum, obtained at autopsy.

The CDR3 loop is CASSLERGISGNTIYF. The CDR3 DNA reads as TGTGCCAGCAGCTTAGAGAGGGGAATCTCTGGAAACACCATATATTTT. The chain is built from TRBV7-8 and TRBJ1-3; D is perhaps TRBD1 (5 bases). V was trimmed by 1 base and J by 0 bases, leaving 10 bases between them. The CDR3 spans 16 residues. Germline-derived CDR1 and CDR2 are SGHVS and FQNEAQ.